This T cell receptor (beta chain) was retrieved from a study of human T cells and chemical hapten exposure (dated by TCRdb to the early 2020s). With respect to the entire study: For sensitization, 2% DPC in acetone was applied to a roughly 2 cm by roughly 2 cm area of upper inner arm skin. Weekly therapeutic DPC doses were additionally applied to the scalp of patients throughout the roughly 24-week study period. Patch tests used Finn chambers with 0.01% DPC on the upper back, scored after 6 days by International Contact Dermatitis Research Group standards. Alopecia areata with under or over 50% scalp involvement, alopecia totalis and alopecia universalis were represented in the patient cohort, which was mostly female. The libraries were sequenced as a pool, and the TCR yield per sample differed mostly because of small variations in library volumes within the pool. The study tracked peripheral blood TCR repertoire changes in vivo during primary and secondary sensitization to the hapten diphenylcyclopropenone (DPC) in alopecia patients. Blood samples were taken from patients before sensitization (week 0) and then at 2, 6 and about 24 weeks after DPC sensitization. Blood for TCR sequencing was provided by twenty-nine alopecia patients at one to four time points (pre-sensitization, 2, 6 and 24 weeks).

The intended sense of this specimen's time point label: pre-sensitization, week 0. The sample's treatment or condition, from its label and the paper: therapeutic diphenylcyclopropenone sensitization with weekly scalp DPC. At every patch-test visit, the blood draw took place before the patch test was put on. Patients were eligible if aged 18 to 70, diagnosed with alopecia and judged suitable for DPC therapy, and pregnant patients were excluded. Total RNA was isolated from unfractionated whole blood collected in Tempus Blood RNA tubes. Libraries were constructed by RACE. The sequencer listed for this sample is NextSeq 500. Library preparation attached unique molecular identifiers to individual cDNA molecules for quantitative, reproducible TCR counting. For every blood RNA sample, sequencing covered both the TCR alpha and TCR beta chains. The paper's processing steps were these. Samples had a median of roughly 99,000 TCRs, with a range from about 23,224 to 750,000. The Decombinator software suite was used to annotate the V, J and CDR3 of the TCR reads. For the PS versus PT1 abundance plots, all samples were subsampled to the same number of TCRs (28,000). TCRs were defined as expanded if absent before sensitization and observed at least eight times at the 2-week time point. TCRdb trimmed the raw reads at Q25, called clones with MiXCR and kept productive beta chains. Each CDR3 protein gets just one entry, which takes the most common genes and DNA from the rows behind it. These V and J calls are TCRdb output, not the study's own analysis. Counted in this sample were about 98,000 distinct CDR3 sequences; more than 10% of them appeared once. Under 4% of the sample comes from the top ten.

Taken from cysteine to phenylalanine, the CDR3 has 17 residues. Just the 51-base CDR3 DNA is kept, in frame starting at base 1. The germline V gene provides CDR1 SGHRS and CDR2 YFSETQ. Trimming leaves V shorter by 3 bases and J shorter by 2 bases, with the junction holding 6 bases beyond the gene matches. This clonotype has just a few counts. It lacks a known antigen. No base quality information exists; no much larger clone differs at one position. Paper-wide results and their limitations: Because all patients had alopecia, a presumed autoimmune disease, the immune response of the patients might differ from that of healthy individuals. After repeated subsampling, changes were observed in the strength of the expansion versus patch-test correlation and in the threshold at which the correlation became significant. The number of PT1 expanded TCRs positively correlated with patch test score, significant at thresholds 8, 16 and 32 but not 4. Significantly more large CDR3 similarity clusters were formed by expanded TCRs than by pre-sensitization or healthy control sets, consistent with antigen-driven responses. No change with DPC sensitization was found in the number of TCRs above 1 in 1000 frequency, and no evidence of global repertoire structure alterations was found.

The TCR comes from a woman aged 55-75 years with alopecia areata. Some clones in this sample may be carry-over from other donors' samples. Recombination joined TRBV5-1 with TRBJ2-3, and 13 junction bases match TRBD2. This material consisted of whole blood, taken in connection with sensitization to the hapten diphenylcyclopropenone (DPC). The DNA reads TGCGCCAGCAGCTCGAGGGGGACTAGCGGGGACACAGATACGCAGTATTTT. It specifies CASSSRGTSGDTDTQYF.